This T cell receptor (beta chain) was identified in a study of T cells of healthy individuals listed by TCRdb under 2018. The method was 5' RACE. The data were produced on an Illumina MiSeq. TCRdb reprocessed the public reads (quality trimming at Q25 with fastp, clone calling with MiXCR) and kept in-frame beta chains. One record per CDR3 amino acid sequence lists the most common genes and DNA. This sample holds 75,000 to 95,000 distinct CDR3 sequences; 5% were observed only once. Clones ranked in the top ten supply around 8% of the sample. Counted from cysteine to phenylalanine, this CDR3 has 15 amino acids. Only the CDR3 part of the read is kept: 45 bases, read in frame from the first base. V and J lose 6 bases and 0 bases, and a span of 9 bases separates them. Based on the germline V gene, the CDR1 and CDR2 sequences are SGHTA and FQGNSA. This clonotype showed up many times. The target of this receptor is not known. Qualities for individual bases were not recorded, and no much larger clone is one base off.

The clonotype originates from a female donor in good health. The chain is encoded by TRBV7-2 joined to TRBJ2-6, with the D call tentatively TRBD1 or TRBD2, each fitting 5 bases. For the CDR3, the sequence is CASSRDGSGANVLTF. The DNA sequence follows: TGTGCCAGCAGTCGGGACGGCTCTGGGGCCAACGTCCTGACTTTC.